A single sample is the source of the 14 T cell receptor beta chains below, sequenced in a study of shared clonotypes between healthy human individuals. Clones were read by immunoSEQ multiplex PCR, and TCRdb kept only the in-frame ones, dropping some. The sample contains approximately 470,000 clones, around four fifths of which appear only once. Sequencing used PBMCs. The source of these receptors is a woman in her 40s in good health. Some clones in this sample may be carry-over from other donors' samples.

This clone showed up many times. This rearrangement joins TRBV27 to TRBJ1-5; the D is unclear. This CDR3 has 13 amino acids. Germline V gene data show CDR1 as MNHEY and CDR2 as SMNVEV (reference sequence). The ends were cut back, 7 bases at V and 0 bases at J, with 7 bases in the middle. The CDR3, as DNA: TGTGCCAGCACCGGAAATAGCAATCAGCCCCAGCATTTT. Amino acids: CASTGNSNQPQHF.

This clone was counted ten times or more. The sample contains more than one DNA sequence encoding this CDR3. The chain recombines TRBV30 with TRBJ1-5; unclear D gene. This CDR3 region has 13 residues. Germline lookup yields CDR1 GTSNPN and CDR2 SVGIG (reference sequence). The germline V and J ends were trimmed by 3 bases and 2 bases, with 8 bases remaining between them. The CDR3 region is CAWSYGGNQPQHF. In DNA form, the CDR3 reads TGTGCCTGGAGCTATGGGGGCAATCAGCCCCAGCATTTT.

The V call is TRBV7-9, the J call TRBJ2-3; D might be TRBD1 or TRBD2, each matching 5 bases. Trimming removed 3 bases at V and 5 bases at J, with 9 bases between. This CDR3 contains 13 residues. Germline V CDR1 and CDR2: SEHNR, FQNEAQ (reference sequence). As DNA, the CDR3 is TGTGCCAGCAGCTTCGCTGGGGGAGATACGCAGTATTTT. This sequence encodes CASSFAGGDTQYF.

This chain joins TRBV19 and TRBJ1-5; D is ambiguous. The CDR3 loop spans 19 amino acids. The germline gives CDR1 LNHDA, CDR2 SQIVND (reference sequence). V lost 7 bases to trimming and J lost 6 bases, with 31 bases between them. DNA of the CDR3: TGTGCCAGTACCCTCTCCTTGGTAGGGAGGCGGGCGAGAACTCAGCCCCAGCATTTT. It encodes CASTLSLVGRRARTQPQHF.

The rearrangement links TRBV30 to TRBJ2-3; D is perhaps TRBD2 (5 bases). The CDR3 totals 15 residues. Germline-derived CDR1 and CDR2 are GTSNPN and SVGIG (reference sequence). The V and J ends lost 6 bases and 1 base respectively, with 17 bases between them. For the CDR3, the DNA is TGTGCCTGCCCCTCTGCGGGCCCCCGCACAGATACGCAGTATTTT. It yields the protein CACPSAGPRTDTQYF.

CDR3 in amino acids: CASSVGGTDYEQYF. CDR3 sequence (DNA): TGTGCCAGCAGCGTAGGGGGGACAGACTACGAGCAGTACTTC. J is TRBJ2-7 and V is TRBV9; 7 nucleotides line up with TRBD1. From germline, CDR1 is SGDLS and CDR2 YYNGEE. The CDR3 is made up of 14 amino acids. J gave up 3 bases and V 0 bases, and 3 bases lay outside the gene matches.

The rearrangement joins TRBV6-6 to TRBJ1-3; D is unclear. Between the trimmed V and J ends, which lost 0 bases and 0 bases, there was a span of 6 bases. Germline assignment: CDR1 MNHNY and CDR2 SVGAGI (reference sequence). This CDR3 region has 15 residues. The CDR3 here is CASSYSSDSGNTIYF. The CDR3 DNA reads TGTGCCAGCAGTTACTCCTCCGACTCTGGAAACACCATATATTTT.

V is TRBV7-2 and J is TRBJ2-7; D is possibly TRBD2 (7 bases). Germline loops: CDR1 SGHTA, CDR2 FQGNSA. V was cut by 5 bases and J by 7 bases, with 15 bases left in between. The CDR3 extends over 13 amino acids. DNA of the CDR3: TGTGCCAGCAGCCCGAGGGGGGGGGATGAGCAGTACTTC. Protein sequence: CASSPRGGDEQYF.

Comment on this clone: The sample has other DNA sequences that encode this CDR3 too. The chain joins TRBV28 to TRBJ1-2, with unresolved D. Germline lookup yields CDR1 MDHEN and CDR2 SYDVKM. CDR3 length: 12 amino acids. Trimming left V 2 bases short and J 5 bases short, with 6 bases between. The CDR3: CASSLVAYGYTF. CDR3 coding DNA: TGTGCCAGCAGTTTAGTAGCATATGGCTACACCTTC.

The rearrangement uses TRBV5-6 and TRBJ2-3; D gene uncertain. Looked up from germline, CDR1 is SGHDT and CDR2 is YYEEEE. The CDR3 spans 11 residues. The V gene lost 4 bases and the J gene lost 5 bases, with 5 bases spanning the gap. The CDR3 nucleotides are TGTGCCAGCAGCATGGGAGATACGCAGTATTTT. This codes for CASSMGDTQYF.

This chain connects TRBV19 to TRBJ1-1; 7 positions agree with TRBD1. This CDR3 region has 15 residues. Germline V gene data show CDR1 as LNHDA and CDR2 as SQIVND (reference sequence). J lost 2 bases, V lost 4 bases, and 7 bases had no gene match. The CDR3 region has the DNA TGTGCCAGTAGTACTACCGGGACAGCAAACACTGAAGCTTTCTTT. Translation gives CASSTTGTANTEAFF.

V usage is TRBV11-2 and J usage is TRBJ2-5, with 10 bases fitting TRBD2. Gene TRBJ2-7 matches the end of the DNA better, so the J call may be wrong. The CDR3 has 14 amino acids. CDR1 is SGHAT, CDR2 FQNNGV, per germline. The CDR3 coding sequence is TGTGCCAGCAGCCGGACTAGCGGCTCCTACGAGCAGTACTTC. It specifies CASSRTSGSYEQYF.

The chain couples TRBV28 to TRBJ1-4; 8 positions match TRBD1. The germline gives CDR1 MDHEN, CDR2 SYDVKM. CDR3 length: 16 amino acids. J was trimmed by 7 bases and V by 5 bases; bases with no gene match: 12. The CDR3 bases are TGTGCCAGCAGTGCCCCCCAGGGGGCCGGGGGTGAAAAACTGTTTTTT. This codes for CASSAPQGAGGEKLFF.

V gene TRBV6-1 combines with J gene TRBJ1-5; 7 bases fit TRBD1. There are 13 residues in the CDR3. Germline CDR1 MNHNS, CDR2 SASEGT. V lost 8 bases and J lost 4; bases outside the gene matches: 5. The CDR3 nucleotides are TGTGCCAGCCATGGACAGGTTAATCAGCCCCAGCATTTT. Encoded protein: CASHGQVNQPQHF.